The rows below give T cell receptor beta chains drawn from one sample of a study of shared T cell receptors in the human thymus. Only in-frame clones appear in the TCRdb table, and some are missing; sequencing was by immunoSEQ multiplex PCR. The sample has hundreds of thousands of clones, 85% to 90% seen once. This sample also belongs to another study, concerning human thymus T cells.

Sequencing used thymocytes. These receptors were obtained from a boy under two years old with a congenital heart defect. Both conserved end residues are part of each CDR3. Fields, in order: D gene, V gene, J gene, clone size, CDR3 protein, CDR3 DNA. A D gene is named only where the DNA matches it firmly. The size field is filled for only some rows; it gives once, few, many or a size class.

-,TRBV20-1,TRBJ1-2,-,CSARALGTF,TGCAGTGCTAGAGCCCTAGGAACCTTC
TRBD2,TRBV7-9,TRBJ2-1,-,CASSFGREGRDEQFF,TGTGCCAGCAGCTTCGGGCGGGAGGGCCGGGATGAGCAGTTCTTC
TRBD1,TRBV5-1,TRBJ1-4,-,CASSWGQGFATNEKLFF,TGCGCCAGCAGCTGGGGACAGGGTTTTGCAACTAATGAAAAACTGTTTTTT
TRBD2,TRBV7-6,TRBJ2-2,-,CASSLFAGGEGELFF,TGTGCCAGCAGCTTATTCGCGGGAGGAGAAGGGGAGCTGTTTTTT
TRBD2,TRBV28,TRBJ2-7,-,CASSLWGDLRLAGDPYEQYF,TGTGCCAGCAGTTTATGGGGGGATTTAAGACTAGCGGGAGACCCCTACGAGCAGTACTTC
-,TRBV28,TRBJ2-5,-,CASSVGGAFTYQETQYF,TGTGCCAGCAGCGTAGGGGGGGCCTTTACGTACCAAGAGACCCAGTACTTC
TRBD2,TRBV19,TRBJ2-1,once,CASRTSGKDEQFF,TGTGCCAGTAGGACTAGCGGGAAGGATGAGCAGTTCTTC
TRBD1,TRBV19,TRBJ1-4,-,CASGWETGGLKGEKLFF,TGTGCCAGTGGCTGGGAGACAGGGGGCTTGAAGGGAGAAAAACTGTTTTTT
-,TRBV27,TRBJ1-1,-,CASSPKPRGDPPLNTEAFF,TGTGCCAGCAGTCCGAAACCTCGGGGGGACCCTCCCCTTAACACTGAAGCTTTCTTT
-,TRBV25-1,TRBJ2-7,once,CASSESPSREQYF,TGTGCCAGCAGTGAATCACCTTCCCGCGAGCAGTACTTC
TRBD1,TRBV28,TRBJ1-1,-,CASSNDRASIAEAFF,TGTGCCAGCAGTAACGACAGGGCTTCTATCGCTGAAGCTTTCTTT
TRBD2,TRBV7-8,TRBJ2-5,-,CASSPELAVQETQYF,TGTGCCAGCAGCCCTGAACTAGCGGTCCAAGAGACCCAGTACTTC
TRBD1,TRBV5-4,TRBJ1-1,few,CASSFRDRTNTEAFF,TGTGCCAGCAGCTTCCGGGACAGAACGAACACTGAAGCTTTCTTT
-,TRBV15,TRBJ1-4,-,CATSSRPPRTAINEKLFF,TGTGCCACCAGCAGTAGGCCCCCCCGGACAGCTATAAATGAAAAACTGTTTTTT
-,TRBV5-8,TRBJ2-7,once,CASSLDGTRGCEQYF,TGTGCCAGCAGCTTGGATGGGACCAGGGGCTGCGAGCAGTACTTC
TRBD2,TRBV5-6,TRBJ2-2,-,CASSPGRGANTGELFF,TGTGCCAGCAGCCCGGGGCGGGGGGCGAACACCGGGGAGCTGTTTTTT
-,TRBV30,TRBJ1-5,once,CAWRTPGMRGNQPQHF,TGTGCCTGGAGGACTCCCGGGATGAGGGGCAATCAGCCCCAGCATTTT
TRBD1,TRBV2,TRBJ2-7,-,CASSLRDRGDEQYF,TGTGCCAGCAGTCTAAGGGACAGGGGGGACGAGCAGTACTTC
TRBD2,TRBV11-1,TRBJ2-3,-,CASSPGRLAGRGGTQYF,TGTGCCAGCAGCCCCGGCCGACTAGCGGGACGGGGCGGTACGCAGTATTTT
TRBD2,TRBV7-8,TRBJ2-7,-,CASSSRGTSGSSYEQYF,TGTGCCAGCAGCTCCCGAGGGACTAGCGGGAGCTCCTACGAGCAGTACTTC
TRBD1,TRBV15,TRBJ2-1,-,CATSRVTGGQFF,TGTGCCACCAGCAGGGTAACAGGGGGACAGTTCTTC
-,TRBV28,TRBJ1-1,-,CASSSMNTEAFF,TGTGCCAGCAGTTCTATGAACACTGAAGCTTTCTTT
TRBD1,TRBV15,TRBJ1-2,-,CATSRDRTGFCNYGYTF,TGTGCCACCAGCAGAGATCGGACAGGCTTCTGTAACTATGGCTACACCTTC
-,TRBV4-1,TRBJ2-2,-,CASSQDRSGAYTGELFF,TGCGCCAGCAGCCAAGATCGGAGCGGAGCTTACACCGGGGAGCTGTTTTTT
-,TRBV6-5,TRBJ2-7,-,CASSYSKRLVGEQYF,TGTGCCAGCAGTTACTCGAAACGACTAGTAGGCGAGCAGTACTTC
TRBD2,TRBV4-3,TRBJ2-1,-,CASSRGLAGLASYNEQFF,TGCGCCAGCAGCCGCGGACTAGCGGGCCTAGCCTCCTACAATGAGCAGTTCTTC
TRBD1,TRBV30,TRBJ1-5,-,CAWSETGEGNQPQHF,TGTGCCTGGAGTGAAACAGGGGAGGGCAATCAGCCCCAGCATTTT
TRBD2,TRBV4-2,TRBJ2-1,-,CASSHDGVGVTSGPSGVDEQFF,TGTGCCAGCAGCCACGACGGGGTCGGGGTGACTAGCGGCCCATCCGGAGTAGATGAGCAGTTCTTC
TRBD2,TRBV4-3,TRBJ2-7,-,CASSQQLAGAEQYF,TGCGCCAGCAGCCAACAACTAGCGGGAGCCGAGCAGTACTTC
TRBD1,TRBV11-3,TRBJ1-1,-,CASSSRQGKNTEAFF,TGTGCCAGCAGTTCCCGACAGGGGAAGAACACTGAAGCTTTCTTT
TRBD2,TRBV30,TRBJ2-5,-,CAWSHTSGRERGQETQYF,TGTGCCTGGAGTCACACTAGCGGGAGGGAGAGGGGCCAAGAGACCCAGTACTTC
-,TRBV10-2,TRBJ2-7,once,CASTPSAGAYEQYF,TGCGCCAGCACCCCCTCTGCAGGTGCCTACGAGCAGTACTTC
-,TRBV21-1,TRBJ2-4,-,CASSKNERTGTKNIQYF,TGTGCCAGCAGCAAAAATGAAAGGACAGGGACCAAAAACATTCAGTACTTC
-,TRBV30,TRBJ2-2,-,CAWSRGLGREPNTGELFF,TGTGCCTGGAGCCGGGGACTCGGGCGAGAACCTAACACCGGGGAGCTGTTTTTT
-,TRBV5-6,TRBJ2-6,-,CASSLQVVPSGGANVLTF,TGTGCCAGCAGCCTCCAAGTCGTCCCTTCGGGTGGGGCCAACGTCCTGACTTTC